This T cell receptor (beta chain) stems from a study of shared clonotypes between healthy human individuals. Study as a whole: A few men and a couple of women, aged 18 to 49, were donors. Three plates each covered CD4 naive and memory; CD8 naive two, CD8 memory one.

With regard to this clone: What it binds is unknown.

Findings of the study overall: It was expected that sequencing depth would affect clonotype sharing among donors.

The data were produced by immunoSEQ multiplex PCR, yet TCRdb's version contains in-frame clones alone and is incomplete. The sample consists of just over 2,000,000 clones, about 95% of them appearing once. Germline CDR1 is SNHLY and CDR2 is FYNNEI. CDR3 size: 16 residues. The ends lost 4 bases at V and 2 bases at J; junction bases unmatched: 9. CD45RO-negative, CCR7-positively selected cells formed the naive CD8 fraction, excluding terminally differentiated effector memory CD45RA+ cells. There were only Caucasian adults among the donors, and all lived in Nashville, Tennessee. This TCR was recovered from a man aged 18 to 30 in good health. The chain carries TRBV2 and TRBJ2-3; 7 bases line up with TRBD2. The sample consisted of naive CD8+ T cells sorted from blood. The CDR3 DNA is TGTGCCAGCAGTGCAATGGGTGGGGGGGACACAGATACGCAGTATTTT. The encoded protein is CASSAMGGGDTDTQYF.